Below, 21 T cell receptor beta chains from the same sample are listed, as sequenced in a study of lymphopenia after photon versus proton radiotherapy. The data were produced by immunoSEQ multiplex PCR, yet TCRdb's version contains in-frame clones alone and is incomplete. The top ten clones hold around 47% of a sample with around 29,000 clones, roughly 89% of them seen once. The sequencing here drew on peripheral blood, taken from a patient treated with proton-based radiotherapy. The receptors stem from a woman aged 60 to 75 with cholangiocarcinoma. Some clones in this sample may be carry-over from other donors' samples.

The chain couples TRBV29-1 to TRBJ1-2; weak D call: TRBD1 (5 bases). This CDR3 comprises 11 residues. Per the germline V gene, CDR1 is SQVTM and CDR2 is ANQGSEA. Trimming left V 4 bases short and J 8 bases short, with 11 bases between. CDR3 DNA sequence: TGCAGCGTTGTGGGGGAATTCGGCTACACCTTC. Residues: CSVVGEFGYTF.

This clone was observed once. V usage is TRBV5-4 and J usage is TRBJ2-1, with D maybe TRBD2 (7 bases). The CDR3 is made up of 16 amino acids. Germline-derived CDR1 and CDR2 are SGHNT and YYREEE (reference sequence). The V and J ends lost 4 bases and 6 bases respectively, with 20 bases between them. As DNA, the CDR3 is TGTGCCAGCAGCCTCCCGGGGGGCGGGGGACTCAATGAGCAGTTCTTC. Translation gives CASSLPGGGGLNEQFF.

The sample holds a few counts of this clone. The CDR3 sequence: CASKTGVIGYTF. The CDR3 DNA reads as TGTGCCAGCAAAACAGGGGTAATAGGCTACACCTTC. The chain has TRBV6-5 and TRBJ1-2; 7 nucleotides align to TRBD1. The CDR3 has 12 amino acids. V dropped 7 bases and J dropped 8; count of bases not matched to a gene: 7. Germline V CDR1 and CDR2: MNHEY, SVGAGI.

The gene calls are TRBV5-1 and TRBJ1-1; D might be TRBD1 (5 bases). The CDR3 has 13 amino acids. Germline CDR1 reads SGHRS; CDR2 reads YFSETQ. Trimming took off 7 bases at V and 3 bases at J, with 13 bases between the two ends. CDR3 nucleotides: TGCGCCAGCTGGAGGGGAGGGGACACTGAAGCTTTCTTT. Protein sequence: CASWRGGDTEAFF. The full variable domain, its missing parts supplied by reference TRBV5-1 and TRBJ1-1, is KAGVTQTPRYLIKTRGQQVTLSCSPISGHRSVSWYQQTPGQGLQFLFEYFSETQRNKGNFPGRFSGRQFSNSRSEMNVSTLELGDSALYLCASWRGGDTEAFFGQGTRLTVV.

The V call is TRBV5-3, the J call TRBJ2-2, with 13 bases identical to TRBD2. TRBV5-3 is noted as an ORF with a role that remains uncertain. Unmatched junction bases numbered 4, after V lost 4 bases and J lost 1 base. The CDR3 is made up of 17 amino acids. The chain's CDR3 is CARSLRLAGGNTGELFF. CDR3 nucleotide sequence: TGTGCCAGAAGCCTGAGACTAGCGGGAGGGAACACCGGGGAGCTGTTTTTT.

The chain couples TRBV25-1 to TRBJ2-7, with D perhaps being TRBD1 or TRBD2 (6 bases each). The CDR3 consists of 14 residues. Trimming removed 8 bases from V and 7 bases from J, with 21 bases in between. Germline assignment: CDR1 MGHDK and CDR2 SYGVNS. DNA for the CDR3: TGTGCCAGCGGGTCCCGGGGGCGCGGGAAGGAGCAGTACTTC. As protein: CASGSRGRGKEQYF.

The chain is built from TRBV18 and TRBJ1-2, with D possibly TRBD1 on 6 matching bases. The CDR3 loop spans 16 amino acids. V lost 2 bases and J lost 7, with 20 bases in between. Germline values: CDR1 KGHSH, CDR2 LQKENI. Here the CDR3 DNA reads TGTGCCAGCTCACCAAGTTTTAAGGGGGGTTCTGGTGGCTACACCTTC. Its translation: CASSPSFKGGSGGYTF.

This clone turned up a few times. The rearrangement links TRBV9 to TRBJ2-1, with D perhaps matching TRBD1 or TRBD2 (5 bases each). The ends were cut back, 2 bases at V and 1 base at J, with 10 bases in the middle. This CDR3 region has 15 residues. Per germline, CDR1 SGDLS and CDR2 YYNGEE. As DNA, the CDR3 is TGTGCCAGCAGCGTCCGGGACCAGTCCTACAATGAGCAGTTCTTC. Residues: CASSVRDQSYNEQFF.

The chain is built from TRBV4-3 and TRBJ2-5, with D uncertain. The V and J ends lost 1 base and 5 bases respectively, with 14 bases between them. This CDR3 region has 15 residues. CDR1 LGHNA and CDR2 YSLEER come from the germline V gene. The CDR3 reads CASSQGQFVRETQYF. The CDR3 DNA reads TGCGCCAGCAGCCAAGGGCAGTTCGTCCGGGAGACCCAGTACTTC.

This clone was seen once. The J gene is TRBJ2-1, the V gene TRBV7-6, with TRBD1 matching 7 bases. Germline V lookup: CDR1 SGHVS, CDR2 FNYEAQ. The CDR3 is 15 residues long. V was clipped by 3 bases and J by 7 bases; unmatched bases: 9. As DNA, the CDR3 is TGTGCCAGCAGCTTCTCTACAGGGGTGGGGAATGAGCAGTTCTTC. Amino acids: CASSFSTGVGNEQFF.

Here the CDR3 DNA reads TGTGCCAGCAGCGGCGCCGGGACTAGCGGGAGAAGGGCGCAGTATTTT. It yields the protein CASSGAGTSGRRAQYF. This chain connects TRBV9 to TRBJ2-3; 14 bases are a match to TRBD2. The V gene's germline CDR1 is SGDLS and CDR2 YYNGEE. The length of the CDR3 is 16 residues. V lost 3 bases to trimming and J lost 10 bases; unmatched junction nucleotides: 10.

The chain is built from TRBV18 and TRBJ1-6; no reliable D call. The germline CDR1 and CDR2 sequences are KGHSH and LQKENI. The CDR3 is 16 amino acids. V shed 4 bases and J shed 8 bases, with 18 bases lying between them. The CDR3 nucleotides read TGTGCCAGCTCACAAACCGGAAGGGCAGGAGATTCACCCCTCCACTTT. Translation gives CASSQTGRAGDSPLHF. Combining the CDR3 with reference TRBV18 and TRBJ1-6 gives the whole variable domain NAGVMQNPRHLVRRRGQEARLRCSPMKGHSHVYWYRQLPEEGLKFMVYLQKENIIDESGMPKERFSAEFPKEGPSILRIQQVVRGDSAAYFCASSQTGRAGDSPLHFGNGTRLTVT.

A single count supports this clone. The CDR3 is CASSEWDLWGYGYTF. CDR3 sequence (DNA): TGTGCCAGCAGTGAATGGGACCTTTGGGGCTATGGCTACACCTTC. The J gene is TRBJ1-2, the V gene TRBV25-1, with D maybe TRBD1 (5 bases). The CDR3 totals 15 residues. Trimming left V 1 base short and J 4 bases short, with 13 bases between. Germline V gene lookup returns CDR1 MGHDK and CDR2 SYGVNS.

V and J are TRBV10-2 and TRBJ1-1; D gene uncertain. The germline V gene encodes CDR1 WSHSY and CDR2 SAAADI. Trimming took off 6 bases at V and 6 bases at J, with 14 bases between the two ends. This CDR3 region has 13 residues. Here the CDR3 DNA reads TGCGCCAGCAGATCCGGGTTACTCCCTGAAGCTTTCTTT. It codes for CASRSGLLPEAFF.

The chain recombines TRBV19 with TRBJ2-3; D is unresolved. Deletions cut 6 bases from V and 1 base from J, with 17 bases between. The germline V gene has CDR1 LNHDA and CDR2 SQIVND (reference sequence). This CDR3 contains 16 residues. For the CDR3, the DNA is TGTGCCAGTAGCCCATCTAGTCTCTTGGGCACAGATACGCAGTATTTT. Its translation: CASSPSSLLGTDTQYF. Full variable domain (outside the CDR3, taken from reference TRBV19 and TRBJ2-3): DGGITQSPKYLFRKEGQNVTLSCEQNLNHDAMYWYRQDPGQGLRLIYYSQIVNDFQKGDIAEGYSVSREKKESFPLTVTSAQKNPTAFYLCASSPSSLLGTDTQYFGPGTRLTVL.

CDR3 protein: CASTQGGRVYEQYF. The CDR3, as DNA: TGTGCCAGCACCCAGGGCGGGAGGGTTTACGAGCAGTACTTC. The rearrangement joins TRBV6-1 to TRBJ2-7, with 9 bases identical to TRBD2. The length of the CDR3 is 14 residues. Germline-derived CDR1 and CDR2 are MNHNS and SASEGT. V gave up 7 bases and J gave up 4 bases; unmatched junction bases: 8.

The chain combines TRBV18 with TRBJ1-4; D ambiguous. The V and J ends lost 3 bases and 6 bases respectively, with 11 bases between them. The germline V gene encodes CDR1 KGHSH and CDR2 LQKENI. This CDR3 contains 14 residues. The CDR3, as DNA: TGTGCCAGCTCACCGTCAACTGAAGATGAAAAACTGTTTTTT. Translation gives CASSPSTEDEKLFF. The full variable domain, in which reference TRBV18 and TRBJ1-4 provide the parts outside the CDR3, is NAGVMQNPRHLVRRRGQEARLRCSPMKGHSHVYWYRQLPEEGLKFMVYLQKENIIDESGMPKERFSAEFPKEGPSILRIQQVVRGDSAAYFCASSPSTEDEKLFFGSGTQLSVL.

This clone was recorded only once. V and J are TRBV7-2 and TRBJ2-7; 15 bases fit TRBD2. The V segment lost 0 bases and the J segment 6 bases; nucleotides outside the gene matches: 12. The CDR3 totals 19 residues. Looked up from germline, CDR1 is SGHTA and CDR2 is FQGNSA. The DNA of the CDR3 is TGTGCCAGCAGCTTAGCATATATGGGACTAGCGGGAGGTGGTGGCGAGCAGTACTTC. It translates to CASSLAYMGLAGGGGEQYF.

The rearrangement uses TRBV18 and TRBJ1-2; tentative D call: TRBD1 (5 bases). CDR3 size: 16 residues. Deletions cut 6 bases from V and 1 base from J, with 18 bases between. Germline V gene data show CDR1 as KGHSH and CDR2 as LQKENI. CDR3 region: CASSAGTDYYNYGYTF. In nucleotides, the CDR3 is TGTGCCAGCTCGGCCGGGACGGACTACTATAACTATGGCTACACCTTC.

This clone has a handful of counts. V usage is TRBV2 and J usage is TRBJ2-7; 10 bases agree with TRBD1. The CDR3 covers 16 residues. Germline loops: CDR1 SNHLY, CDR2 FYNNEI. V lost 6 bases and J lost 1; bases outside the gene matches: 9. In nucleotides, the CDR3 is TGTGCCAGCAGACCCTCGACAGGGGGCGAATCCTACGAGCAGTACTTC. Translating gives CASRPSTGGESYEQYF. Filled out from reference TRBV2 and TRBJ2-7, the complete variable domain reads EPEVTQTPSHQVTQMGQEVILRCVPISNHLYFYWYRQILGQKVEFLVSFYNNEISEKSEIFDDQFSVERPDGSNFTLKIRSTKLEDSAMYFCASRPSTGGESYEQYFGPGTRLTVT.

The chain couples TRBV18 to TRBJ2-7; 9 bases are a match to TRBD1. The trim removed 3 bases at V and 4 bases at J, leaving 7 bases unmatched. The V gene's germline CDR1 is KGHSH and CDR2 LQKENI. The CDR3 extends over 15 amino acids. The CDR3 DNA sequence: TGTGCCAGCTCACCCCGAGGGACAGGGCAGTACGAGCAGTACTTC. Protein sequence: CASSPRGTGQYEQYF.